These 14 T cell receptor beta chains came from one sample sequenced in a study of T cells after posttransplantation cyclophosphamide. TCRdb keeps only in-frame clones here, not all; method: immunoSEQ multiplex PCR. The sample yields roughly 70,000 clones, roughly 95% seen once. The sequencing input was PBMCs. Receptors were obtained from a woman in her twenties or thirties in good health and a related stem cell transplant donor.

The genes are TRBV4-1 and TRBJ1-3; no clear D. Per the germline V gene, CDR1 is MGHRA and CDR2 is YSYEKL. The CDR3 totals 15 residues. V was shortened by 7 bases and J by 0 bases, with 13 bases between the two germline ends. CDR3 bases: TGCGCCAGCACCCGGTTTACTAGCTCTGGAAACACCATATATTTT. This sequence encodes CASTRFTSSGNTIYF.

The chain has TRBV4-1 and TRBJ1-1; possibly TRBD1 for D (5 bases). Deletions cut 0 bases from V and 5 bases from J, with 16 bases between. The germline V gene encodes CDR1 MGHRA and CDR2 YSYEKL. CDR3 length: 16 residues. Here the CDR3 DNA reads TGCGCCAGCAGCCAAGATTTTGGGGGGGTTATGACTGAAGCTTTCTTT. As protein: CASSQDFGGVMTEAFF.

This clone is a singleton in its sample. The CDR3 sequence is CASRGENYGYTF. CDR3 coding DNA: TGTGCCAGCCGAGGGGAAAACTATGGCTACACCTTC. V is TRBV7-3 and J is TRBJ1-2, with TRBD1 as a possible D gene (5 bases). In germline, CDR1 is SGHTA, CDR2 FQGTGA. Trimming left V 8 bases short and J 2 bases short, with 9 bases between. The CDR3 is 12 residues long.

This chain connects TRBV6-5 to TRBJ1-5; D gene unclear. Germline V gene sequence: CDR1 MNHEY, CDR2 SVGAGI. The ends were cut back, 6 bases at V and 2 bases at J, with 8 bases in the middle. CDR3 length equals 13 residues. The CDR3 coding sequence is TGTGCCAGCAGCCCAGGAGGCAATCAGCCCCAGCATTTT. This encodes CASSPGGNQPQHF.

The J gene is TRBJ2-3, the V gene TRBV27; D may match TRBD1 or TRBD2 (5 bases each). The CDR3 is made up of 16 amino acids. Deletions cut 6 bases from V and 2 bases from J, with 18 bases between. Looked up from germline, CDR1 is MNHEY and CDR2 is SMNVEV (reference sequence). CDR3 region: CASRDGRGVYTDTQYF. The CDR3 bases are TGTGCCAGCAGGGACGGACGGGGCGTTTACACAGATACGCAGTATTTT.

This chain connects TRBV4-3 to TRBJ1-5; the D is unclear. Germline V gives CDR1 LGHNA, CDR2 YSLEER. This CDR3 contains 15 residues. The V end lost 0 bases, the J end lost 4 bases, and 10 bases lay between the germline ends. The CDR3 loop is CASSQDIVSNQPQHF. The CDR3 DNA follows: TGCGCCAGCAGCCAAGACATAGTATCTAATCAGCCCCAGCATTTT.

The chain links TRBV5-4 to TRBJ2-1, with no clear D. V lost 1 base and J lost 3, with 5 bases in between. In germline, CDR1 is SGHNT, CDR2 YYREEE (reference sequence). This CDR3 spans 13 amino acids. CDR3 bases: TGTGCCAGCAGCTTGAGAAACTACAATGAGCAGTTCTTC. Translation: CASSLRNYNEQFF.

The chain employs TRBV5-1 and TRBJ1-6; no clear D gene. There are 14 residues in the CDR3. The V and J ends lost 0 bases and 10 bases respectively, with 11 bases between them. Germline V gene lookup returns CDR1 SGHRS and CDR2 YFSETQ. The CDR3 bases are TGCGCCAGCAGCTTGGCCGGGTTTGGGTCACCCCTCCACTTT. Translating gives CASSLAGFGSPLHF.

The rearrangement uses TRBV11-2 and TRBJ2-7; 8 bases match TRBD2. CDR1 and CDR2 from the germline V gene are SGHAT and FQNNGV. V lost 5 bases to trimming and J lost 2 bases; unmatched junction nucleotides: 5. The CDR3 consists of 14 residues. DNA of the CDR3: TGTGCCAGCAGCCCGCGGGAGGTGCCCTACGAGCAGTACTTC. It specifies CASSPREVPYEQYF. Variable domain in full (rest from reference TRBV11-2 and TRBJ2-7): EAGVAQSPRYKIIEKRQSVAFWCNPISGHATLYWYQQILGQGPKLLIQFQNNGVVDDSQLPKDRFSAERLKGVDSTLKIQPAKLEDSAVYLCASSPREVPYEQYFGPGTRLTVT.

The rearrangement links TRBV5-8 to TRBJ1-1, with D unclear. The V and J ends lost 0 bases and 0 bases respectively, with 9 bases between them. This CDR3 spans 15 amino acids. Germline V gene data show CDR1 as SGHTS and CDR2 as YDEGEE. CDR3: CASSLGILMNTEAFF. The CDR3 nucleotides read TGTGCCAGCAGCTTGGGAATACTTATGAACACTGAAGCTTTCTTT.

This chain links TRBV6-5 with TRBJ1-5; D ambiguous. Germline loops: CDR1 MNHEY, CDR2 SVGAGI. The CDR3 is 14 residues long. V was trimmed by 6 bases and J by 7 bases, leaving 16 bases between them. CDR3 DNA sequence: TGTGCCAGCAGCCGAGACAATGTAGGGCAGCCCCAGCATTTT. Its translation: CASSRDNVGQPQHF.

The V call is TRBV4-1, the J call TRBJ1-6; no reliable D call. The CDR3 is 14 amino acids. V was pared by 0 bases and J by 9 bases, with 9 bases between. Germline CDR1 reads MGHRA; CDR2 reads YSYEKL. The chain's CDR3 is CASSQDRSTSPLHF. In DNA form, the CDR3 reads TGCGCCAGCAGCCAAGATAGGAGTACTTCACCCCTCCACTTT.

The chain has TRBV27 and TRBJ2-3, with 14 bases identical to TRBD2. The CDR3 covers 18 residues. Germline values: CDR1 MNHEY, CDR2 SMNVEV (reference sequence). V shed 8 bases and J 0 bases; nucleotides not matched to a gene: 10. The DNA of the CDR3 is TGTGCCAGCGCGCCGGGACTAGCGGGGGTCGTTAGCACAGATACGCAGTATTTT. This gives the protein CASAPGLAGVVSTDTQYF.

The chain has TRBV18 and TRBJ1-1; a weak D match, TRBD1 (6 bases). Trimming pared 4 bases from V and 1 base from J, leaving 7 bases between. The CDR3 contains 13 residues. The germline CDR1 and CDR2 sequences are KGHSH and LQKENI. CDR3 nucleotides: TGTGCCAGCTCACTGGACAGGAACACTGAAGCTTTCTTT. Translation gives CASSLDRNTEAFF.